Shown below are 25 T cell receptor beta chains from a single sample sequenced in a study of blood T cell repertoires in COVID-19. Sequenced by immunoSEQ multiplex PCR; TCRdb stores in-frame clones only, minus some. The table includes about 140,000 clones, roughly 90% detected once. The sample taken for sequencing was peripheral blood. These receptors came from a human donor with COVID-19, enrolled during active disease. The donor label of this sample is uncertain.

The chain combines TRBV6-5 with TRBJ2-5; tentative D call: TRBD2 (5 bases). Germline loops: CDR1 MNHEY, CDR2 SVGAGI. This CDR3 has 14 amino acids. Trimming pared 2 bases from V and 5 bases from J, leaving 12 bases between. CDR3 sequence (DNA): TGTGCCAGCAGTTACGGCGGAGGTTCGGAGACCCAGTACTTC. As protein: CASSYGGGSETQYF.

This chain joins TRBV11-3 and TRBJ2-7; D unresolved. Germline CDR1 reads SGHNT; CDR2 reads YENEEA. The CDR3 is 15 amino acids. The V end was cut by 1 base, the J end by 2 bases, with 12 bases between. The CDR3 loop is CASSLVAVPTYEQYF. The CDR3 coding sequence is TGTGCCAGCAGCTTAGTAGCAGTACCAACCTACGAGCAGTACTTC.

This chain joins TRBV5-1 and TRBJ2-3; 10 bases align to TRBD1. J gave up 2 bases and V 4 bases, and 7 bases lay outside the gene matches. This CDR3 comprises 16 residues. Germline V gene lookup returns CDR1 SGHRS and CDR2 YFSETQ. This CDR3 is CASSPQGTGVTDTQYF. The CDR3 nucleotides read TGCGCCAGCAGCCCACAGGGGACAGGGGTCACAGATACGCAGTATTTT.

This chain uses TRBV29-1 with TRBJ1-5; the D gene is possibly TRBD1 (5 bases). V was shortened by 4 bases and J by 6 bases, with 13 bases between the two germline ends. This CDR3 contains 13 residues. CDR1 and CDR2 from the germline V gene are SQVTM and ANQGSEA. In DNA, the CDR3 is TGCAGCGTTGCTGAGGAAAGGGGTCAGCCCCAGCATTTT. Its protein is CSVAEERGQPQHF.

This clone was seen a handful of times. The chain joins TRBV6-7 to TRBJ1-5; tentative D call: TRBD1 (5 bases). TRBV6-7 is recorded as an ORF, its role being uncertain. The CDR3 loop spans 18 amino acids. V lost 2 bases to trimming and J lost 13 bases, with 30 bases between them. This CDR3 is CASSYPSGGPSMGKGQHF. The DNA of the CDR3 is TGTGCCAGCAGTTACCCCTCCGGGGGACCATCAATGGGAAAGGGACAGCATTTT.

This chain joins TRBV9 and TRBJ2-7, with D possibly being TRBD2 (5 bases). With 3 bases removed from V and 3 bases from J, the gap between germline ends came to 10 bases. The germline V gene encodes CDR1 SGDLS and CDR2 YYNGEE. The CDR3 covers 13 residues. The CDR3 protein is CASSDPEGYEQYF. As DNA, the CDR3 is TGTGCCAGCAGCGACCCAGAGGGCTACGAGCAGTACTTC. The whole variable domain, filled in from reference TRBV9 and TRBJ2-7, reads DSGVTQTPKHLITATGQRVTLRCSPRSGDLSVYWYQQSLDQGLQFLIQYYNGEERAKGNILERFSAQQFPDLHSELNLSSLELGDSALYFCASSDPEGYEQYFGPGTRLTVT.

The chain combines TRBV3-1 (or the pseudogene TRBV3-2) with TRBJ1-2; 12 nucleotides align to TRBD1. Looked up from germline, CDR1 is LGHDT and CDR2 is YNNKEL (reference sequence). This CDR3 contains 13 residues. Trimming took 6 bases from V and 7 from J; bases not matched to a gene: 3. CDR3 sequence (DNA): TGTGCCAGCAGTGGGGACAGGGGGCCTGGCTACACCTTC. It translates to CASSGDRGPGYTF.

The J gene is TRBJ2-5, the V gene TRBV5-1; 8 nucleotides line up with TRBD2. Germline CDR1 SGHRS, CDR2 YFSETQ. CDR3 size: 15 residues. With V trimmed by 0 bases and J by 5 bases, 6 bases remained unmatched. This CDR3 reads CASSLVAGGGETQYF. The DNA for the CDR3 is TGCGCCAGCAGCTTGGTCGCGGGGGGCGGGGAGACCCAGTACTTC.

The chain recombines TRBV25-1 with TRBJ2-6, with 7 positions matching TRBD1. CDR3 length: 15 amino acids. CDR1 is MGHDK, CDR2 SYGVNS, per germline. The V and J ends lost 5 bases and 4 bases, in that order; junction bases with no gene match: 5. DNA of the CDR3: TGTGCCAGCAGTAAACAGGGGCACGGGGCCAACGTCCTGACTTTC. It codes for CASSKQGHGANVLTF.

The rearrangement joins TRBV9 to TRBJ2-3, with 7 bases matching TRBD2. The CDR3 consists of 16 residues. With 0 bases clipped from V and 4 bases from J, the junction kept 8 bases outside the gene matches. CDR1 SGDLS and CDR2 YYNGEE come from the germline V gene. Here the CDR3 DNA reads TGTGCCAGCAGCGTAGACTCGGGGGGTGGGCCAGATACGCAGTATTTT. It translates to CASSVDSGGGPDTQYF.

The V and J genes are TRBV5-5 and TRBJ2-7; tentative D call: TRBD1 (9 bases). The CDR3 has 20 residues. Germline lookup yields CDR1 SGHKS and CDR2 YYEKEE (reference sequence). Trimming stripped 4 bases from V and 2 bases from J, with 31 bases between. The DNA of the CDR3 is TGTGCCAGCAGCCTGCGGTTGGGACAGGGTGACAGCGGGGGCACCTACGAGCAGTACTTC. Protein sequence: CASSLRLGQGDSGGTYEQYF.

This chain joins TRBV4-1 and TRBJ2-7; a possible D gene is TRBD2 (6 bases). Germline assignment: CDR1 MGHRA and CDR2 YSYEKL. V was shortened by 5 bases and J by 4 bases, with 12 bases between the two germline ends. The CDR3 is 13 amino acids. CDR3 sequence: CASSSAGEYEQYF. CDR3 nucleotide sequence: TGCGCCAGCAGCTCAGCGGGCGAGTACGAGCAGTACTTC.

This chain connects TRBV29-1 to TRBJ1-1; D possibly corresponds to TRBD1 (5 bases). With 3 bases removed from V and 4 bases from J, the gap between germline ends came to 9 bases. The CDR3 covers 12 residues. Looked up from germline, CDR1 is SQVTM and CDR2 is ANQGSEA. CDR3 sequence reads: CSVEGGVTEAFF. For the CDR3, the DNA is TGCAGCGTTGAGGGGGGGGTCACTGAAGCTTTCTTT.

This rearrangement joins TRBV5-1 to TRBJ2-1, with TRBD2 identical over 8 bases. Per germline, CDR1 SGHRS and CDR2 YFSETQ. The ends lost 3 bases at V and 5 bases at J; junction bases unmatched: 1. The CDR3 has 13 residues. The DNA of the CDR3 is TGCGCCAGCAGCTCGACTAGCGACAATGAGCAGTTCTTC. Translating gives CASSSTSDNEQFF.

The chain has TRBV11-2 and TRBJ2-1, with a weak D call TRBD1 (5 bases). Germline V lookup: CDR1 SGHAT, CDR2 FQNNGV. The CDR3 is made up of 13 amino acids. Between the trimmed V and J ends, which lost 2 bases and 15 bases, there was a span of 17 bases. The CDR3 DNA follows: TGTGCCAGCAGCTTATGGAGCCAAGGGGCAGGGTTCTTC. Its translation: CASSLWSQGAGFF.

The V gene is TRBV30, the J gene TRBJ1-5, with 7 bases aligning to TRBD1. The CDR3 has 13 amino acids. Germline lookup yields CDR1 GTSNPN and CDR2 SVGIG (reference sequence). V shed 0 bases, J shed 7 bases, and the junction held 3 bases outside the gene matches. CDR3 sequence: CAWSVQDRQPQHF. The CDR3, as DNA: TGTGCCTGGAGTGTACAGGACAGGCAGCCCCAGCATTTT.

J is TRBJ1-2 and V is TRBV29-1; weak D call: TRBD1 (5 bases). CDR1 is SQVTM and CDR2 is ANQGSEA in the germline V gene. The ends were cut back, 6 bases at V and 3 bases at J, with 11 bases in the middle. The CDR3 runs to 12 residues. The CDR3 DNA reads TGCAGCGTCCAGGGTGGGGACTATGGCTACACCTTC. Amino acids: CSVQGGDYGYTF.

The rearrangement uses TRBV28 and TRBJ2-7, with 7 bases aligning to TRBD2. Germline lookup yields CDR1 MDHEN and CDR2 SYDVKM. V was clipped by 7 bases and J by 6 bases; unmatched bases: 12. The length of the CDR3 is 14 residues. The CDR3 sequence: CASNPGGGASEQYF. CDR3 bases: TGTGCCAGCAACCCGGGGGGTGGGGCGTCCGAGCAGTACTTC. The complete variable domain, with remaining parts taken from reference TRBV28 and TRBJ2-7, reads DVKVTQSSRYLVKRTGEKVFLECVQDMDHENMFWYRQDPGLGLRLIYFSYDVKMKEKGDIPEGYSVSREKKERFSLILESASTNQTSMYLCASNPGGGASEQYFGPGTRLTVT.

The CDR3 DNA sequence: TGTGCCAGCCGTAGCGGGGCGAACACCGGGGAGCTGTTTTTT. It encodes CASRSGANTGELFF. The chain links TRBV2 to TRBJ2-2; 8 nucleotides agree with TRBD2. Germline CDR1 reads SNHLY; CDR2 reads FYNNEI. This CDR3 is built from 14 residues. Trimming at V came to 8 bases and at J to 0 bases, leaving 2 bases not matched to a gene. Full variable domain (remainder filled in from reference TRBV2 and TRBJ2-2): EPEVTQTPSHQVTQMGQEVILRCVPISNHLYFYWYRQILGQKVEFLVSFYNNEISEKSEIFDDQFSVERPDGSNFTLKIRSTKLEDSAMYFCASRSGANTGELFFGEGSRLTVL.

V is TRBV10-3 and J is TRBJ2-1; TRBD1 aligns across 10 bases. The V gene's germline CDR1 is ENHRY and CDR2 SYGVKD. Trimming at V came to 2 bases and at J to 7 bases, leaving 5 bases not matched to a gene. The CDR3 has 15 residues. The CDR3 nucleotides are TGTGCCATCAGTGAGAGGACAGGGGGGGAAAATGAGCAGTTCTTC. It yields the protein CAISERTGGENEQFF.

The V and J genes are TRBV18 and TRBJ2-2; D may be TRBD1 (6 bases). V was trimmed by 1 base and J by 0 bases, leaving 6 bases between them. The CDR3 covers 15 residues. Germline assignment: CDR1 KGHSH and CDR2 LQKENI. This CDR3 is CASSPRTANTGELFF. CDR3 DNA sequence: TGTGCCAGCTCACCACGGACAGCGAACACCGGGGAGCTGTTTTTT.

The gene calls are TRBV5-1 and TRBJ2-5; the match to TRBD1 covers 8 bases. Losses at the gene ends were 2 bases for V and 5 bases for J; bases not matched to a gene: 8. CDR3 length: 15 amino acids. In germline, CDR1 is SGHRS, CDR2 YFSETQ. The CDR3 is CASSLVYRGDETQYF. The CDR3 DNA sequence: TGCGCCAGCAGCTTAGTTTACAGGGGGGACGAGACCCAGTACTTC. The full variable domain, its missing parts supplied by reference TRBV5-1 and TRBJ2-5, is KAGVTQTPRYLIKTRGQQVTLSCSPISGHRSVSWYQQTPGQGLQFLFEYFSETQRNKGNFPGRFSGRQFSNSRSEMNVSTLELGDSALYLCASSLVYRGDETQYFGPGTRLLVL.

The genes are TRBV18 and TRBJ2-1; D is perhaps TRBD1 (6 bases). CDR1 and CDR2 from the germline V gene are KGHSH and LQKENI. The CDR3 contains 12 residues. V dropped 4 bases and J dropped 9 bases, with 10 bases sitting between them. Written as DNA, the CDR3 is TGTGCCAGCTCACTCCAGGGGACTGAGCAGTTCTTC. Protein sequence: CASSLQGTEQFF. The full variable domain, with the rest looked up from reference TRBV18 and TRBJ2-1, is NAGVMQNPRHLVRRRGQEARLRCSPMKGHSHVYWYRQLPEEGLKFMVYLQKENIIDESGMPKERFSAEFPKEGPSILRIQQVVRGDSAAYFCASSLQGTEQFFGPGTRLTVL.

This clone turned up a few times. The chain joins TRBV5-1 to TRBJ1-5; 7 bases align to TRBD1. Germline V CDR1 and CDR2: SGHRS, YFSETQ. J was trimmed by 1 base and V by 5 bases; bases with no gene match: 0. CDR3 length: 13 amino acids. CDR3 residues: CASRQGSNQPQHF. CDR3 bases: TGCGCCAGCAGACAGGGGAGCAATCAGCCCCAGCATTTT.

The rearrangement joins TRBV18 to TRBJ1-1; TRBD1 is a possible D gene (5 bases). The germline V gene has CDR1 KGHSH and CDR2 LQKENI. This CDR3 region has 15 residues. V was pared by 4 bases and J by 3 bases, with 15 bases between. CDR3 nucleotides: TGTGCCAGCTCACTAAACTTCAGGGCCTACACTGAAGCTTTCTTT. This gives the protein CASSLNFRAYTEAFF.